One T cell receptor (beta chain) is described in this entry. The antigen is undetermined. This specimen belongs to a study of OX40 agonist ivuxolimab in advanced cancers. The table came from immunoSEQ multiplex PCR; TCRdb's copy has only in-frame clones and leaves some out. Here the sample spans roughly 130,000 clones, 80% to 95% being singletons. Autoimmune disease history or systemic immunosuppression led to patient exclusion. Study findings and constraints: Clonal expansion was seen in CD4+ and CD8+ blood T cells by week 6 at 0.1 to 3.0 mg/kg.

The receptor comes from an adult with an advanced solid tumor such as melanoma, head and neck, liver or kidney cancer. This specimen was CD4+ or CD8+ T cells sorted from blood, taken in a trial of the OX40 agonist ivuxolimab.

CDR3 sequence (DNA): TGTGCCAGCAGCTTGGAGGGACAGGTCAGCACAGATACGCAGTATTTT. Translating gives CASSLEGQVSTDTQYF. The gene calls are TRBV5-6 and TRBJ2-3; 8 bases align to TRBD1. With V trimmed by 0 bases and J by 0 bases, 3 bases remained unmatched. This CDR3 has 16 amino acids. Per the germline V gene, CDR1 is SGHDT and CDR2 is YYEEEE.